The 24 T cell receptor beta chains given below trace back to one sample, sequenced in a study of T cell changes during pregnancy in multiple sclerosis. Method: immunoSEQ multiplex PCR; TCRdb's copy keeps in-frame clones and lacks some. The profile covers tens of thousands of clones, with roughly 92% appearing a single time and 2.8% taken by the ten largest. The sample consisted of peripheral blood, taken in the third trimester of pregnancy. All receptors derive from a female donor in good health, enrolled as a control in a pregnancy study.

As DNA, the CDR3 is TGTGCCAGTAGTATAGAACGGGGGAGGGAGCAGTACTTC. This encodes CASSIERGREQYF. The V gene is TRBV19, the J gene TRBJ2-7, with D tentatively TRBD2 (6 bases). Germline values: CDR1 LNHDA, CDR2 SQIVND (reference sequence). V lost 0 bases, J lost 7 bases, and 10 bases lay in between. The CDR3 covers 13 residues.

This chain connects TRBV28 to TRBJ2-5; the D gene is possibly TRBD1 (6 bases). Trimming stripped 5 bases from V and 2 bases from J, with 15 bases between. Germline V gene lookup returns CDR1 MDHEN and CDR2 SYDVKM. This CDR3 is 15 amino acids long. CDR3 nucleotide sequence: TGTGCCAGCAGTGATCACAGGGTAGGGCAAGAGACCCAGTACTTC. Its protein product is CASSDHRVGQETQYF.

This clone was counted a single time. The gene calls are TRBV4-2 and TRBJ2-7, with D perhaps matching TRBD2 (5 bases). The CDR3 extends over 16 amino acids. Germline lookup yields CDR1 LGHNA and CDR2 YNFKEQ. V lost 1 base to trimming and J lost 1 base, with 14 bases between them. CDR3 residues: CASSQVNLRGSYEQYF. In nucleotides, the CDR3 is TGTGCCAGCAGCCAAGTCAATCTTCGGGGATCCTACGAGCAGTACTTC.

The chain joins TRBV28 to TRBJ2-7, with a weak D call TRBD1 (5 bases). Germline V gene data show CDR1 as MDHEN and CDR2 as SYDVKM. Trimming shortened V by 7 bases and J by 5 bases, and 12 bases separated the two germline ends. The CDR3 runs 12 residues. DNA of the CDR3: TGTGCCAGCACCCAGCAGGGCCACGAGCAGTACTTC. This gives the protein CASTQQGHEQYF.

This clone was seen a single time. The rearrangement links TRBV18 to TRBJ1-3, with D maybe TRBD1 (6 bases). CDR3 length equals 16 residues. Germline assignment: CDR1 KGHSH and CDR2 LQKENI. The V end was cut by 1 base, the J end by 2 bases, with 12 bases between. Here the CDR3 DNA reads TGTGCCAGCTCACCACTGGATCAGGGGACTGGAAACACCATATATTTT. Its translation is CASSPLDQGTGNTIYF.

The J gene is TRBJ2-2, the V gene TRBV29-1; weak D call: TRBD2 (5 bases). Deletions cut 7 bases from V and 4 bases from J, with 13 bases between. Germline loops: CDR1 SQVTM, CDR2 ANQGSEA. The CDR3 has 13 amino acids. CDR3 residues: CSGVEVGTGELFF. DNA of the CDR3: TGCAGCGGGGTGGAGGTTGGCACCGGGGAGCTGTTTTTT.

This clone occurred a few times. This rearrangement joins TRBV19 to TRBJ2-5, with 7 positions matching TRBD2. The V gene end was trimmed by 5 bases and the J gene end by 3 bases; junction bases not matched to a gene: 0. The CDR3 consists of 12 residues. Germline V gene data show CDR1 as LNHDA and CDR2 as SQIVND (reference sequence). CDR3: CASSLAEETQYF. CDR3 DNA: TGTGCCAGTAGTCTAGCGGAAGAGACCCAGTACTTC.

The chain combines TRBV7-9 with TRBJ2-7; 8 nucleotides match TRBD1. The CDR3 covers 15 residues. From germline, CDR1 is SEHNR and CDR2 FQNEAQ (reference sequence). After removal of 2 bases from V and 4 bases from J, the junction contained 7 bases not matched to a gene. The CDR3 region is CASSLPQGAQYEQYF. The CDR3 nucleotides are TGTGCCAGCAGCTTACCCCAGGGGGCCCAGTACGAGCAGTACTTC.

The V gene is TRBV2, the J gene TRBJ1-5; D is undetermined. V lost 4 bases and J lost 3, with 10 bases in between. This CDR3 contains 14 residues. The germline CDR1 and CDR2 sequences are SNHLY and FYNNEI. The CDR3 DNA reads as TGTGCCAGCAGTGGCACACCCACCAATCAGCCCCAGCATTTT. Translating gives CASSGTPTNQPQHF.

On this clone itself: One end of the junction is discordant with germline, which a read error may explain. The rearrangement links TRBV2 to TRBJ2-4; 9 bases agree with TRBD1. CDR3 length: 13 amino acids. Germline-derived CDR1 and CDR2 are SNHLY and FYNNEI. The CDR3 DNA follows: TGTGCCAGCAGGTATGACAGGGGGACCTCCTTGGACTTC. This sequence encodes CASRYDRGTSLDF.

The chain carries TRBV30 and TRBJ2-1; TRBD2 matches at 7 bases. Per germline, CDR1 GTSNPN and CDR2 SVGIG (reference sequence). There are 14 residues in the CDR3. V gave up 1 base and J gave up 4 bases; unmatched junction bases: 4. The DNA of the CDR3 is TGTGCCTGGAGTGCCGGGACTATGTACAATGAGCAGTTCTTC. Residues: CAWSAGTMYNEQFF. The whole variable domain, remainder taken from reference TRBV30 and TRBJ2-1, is SQTIHQWPATLVQPVGSPLSLECTVEGTSNPNLYWYRQAAGRGLQLLFYSVGIGQISSEVPQNLSASRPQDRQFILSSKKLLLSDSGFYLCAWSAGTMYNEQFFGPGTRLTVL.

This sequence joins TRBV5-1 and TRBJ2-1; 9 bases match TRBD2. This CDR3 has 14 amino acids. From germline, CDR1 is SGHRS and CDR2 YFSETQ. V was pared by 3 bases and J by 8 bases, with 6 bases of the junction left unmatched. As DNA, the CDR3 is TGCGCCAGCAGCTCCACACGACTAGCGGATGAGCAGTTCTTC. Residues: CASSSTRLADEQFF.

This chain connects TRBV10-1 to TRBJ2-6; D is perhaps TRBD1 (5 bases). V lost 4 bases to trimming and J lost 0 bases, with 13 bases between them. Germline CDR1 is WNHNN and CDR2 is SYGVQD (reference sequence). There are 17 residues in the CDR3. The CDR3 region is CASSGTPVSSGANVLTF. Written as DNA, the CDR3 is TGCGCCAGCAGTGGGACACCAGTTAGCTCTGGGGCCAACGTCCTGACTTTC.

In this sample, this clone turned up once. The CDR3 region is CASSLYRGLNTEAFF. The CDR3 DNA follows: TGTGCCAGCAGCCTATACAGGGGGCTGAACACTGAAGCTTTCTTT. The chain is built from TRBV27 and TRBJ1-1, with TRBD1 identical over 9 bases. V lost 6 bases and J lost 0; bases outside the gene matches: 5. This CDR3 spans 15 amino acids. CDR1 and CDR2 (germline): MNHEY, SMNVEV (reference sequence).

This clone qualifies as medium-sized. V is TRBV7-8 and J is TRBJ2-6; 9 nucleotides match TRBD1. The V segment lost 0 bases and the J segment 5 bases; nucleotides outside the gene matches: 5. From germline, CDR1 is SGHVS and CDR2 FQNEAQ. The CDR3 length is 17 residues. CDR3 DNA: TGTGCCAGCAGCTTAGCACAGGGGGCGCTCAGGGCCAACGTCCTGACTTTC. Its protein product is CASSLAQGALRANVLTF.

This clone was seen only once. Here the CDR3 DNA reads TGCGCCAGCAGCTTTGAACTAGCGGGATCCTACGAGCAGTACTTC. Protein sequence: CASSFELAGSYEQYF. The rearrangement joins TRBV5-1 to TRBJ2-7, with 10 bases matching TRBD2. This CDR3 has 15 amino acids. J gave up 1 base and V 2 bases, and 3 bases lay outside the gene matches. Germline CDR1 is SGHRS and CDR2 is YFSETQ.

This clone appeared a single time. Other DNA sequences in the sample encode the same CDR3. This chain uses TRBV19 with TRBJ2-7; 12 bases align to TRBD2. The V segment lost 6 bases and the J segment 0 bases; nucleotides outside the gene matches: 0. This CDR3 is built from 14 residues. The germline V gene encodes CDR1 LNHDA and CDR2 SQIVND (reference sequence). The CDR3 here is CASRTSGSSYEQYF. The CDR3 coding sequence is TGTGCCAGTAGGACTAGCGGGAGCTCCTACGAGCAGTACTTC.

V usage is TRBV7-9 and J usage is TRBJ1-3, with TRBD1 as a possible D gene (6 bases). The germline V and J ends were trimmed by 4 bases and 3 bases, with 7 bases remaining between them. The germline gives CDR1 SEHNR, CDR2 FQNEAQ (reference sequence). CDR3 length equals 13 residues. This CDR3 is CASSSQGGNTIYF. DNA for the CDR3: TGTGCCAGCAGCTCACAGGGTGGAAACACCATATATTTT.

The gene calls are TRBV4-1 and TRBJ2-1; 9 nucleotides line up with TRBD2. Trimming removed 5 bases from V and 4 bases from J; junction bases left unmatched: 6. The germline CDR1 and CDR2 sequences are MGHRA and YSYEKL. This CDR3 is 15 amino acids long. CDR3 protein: CASSSAGGQYNEQFF. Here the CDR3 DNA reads TGCGCCAGCAGCTCAGCGGGGGGACAATACAATGAGCAGTTCTTC.

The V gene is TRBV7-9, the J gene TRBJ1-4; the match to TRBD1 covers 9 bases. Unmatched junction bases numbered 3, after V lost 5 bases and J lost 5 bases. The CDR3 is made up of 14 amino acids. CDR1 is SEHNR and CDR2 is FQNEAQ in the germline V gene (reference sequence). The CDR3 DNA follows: TGTGCCAGCAGCCTGACAGGGGGAAATGAAAAACTGTTTTTT. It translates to CASSLTGGNEKLFF.

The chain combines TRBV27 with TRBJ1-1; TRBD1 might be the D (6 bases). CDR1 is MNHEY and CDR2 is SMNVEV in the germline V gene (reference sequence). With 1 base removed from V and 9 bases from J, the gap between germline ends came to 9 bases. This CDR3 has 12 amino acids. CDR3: CASSLYGQQAFF. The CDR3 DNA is TGTGCCAGCAGTTTATACGGACAGCAAGCTTTCTTT.

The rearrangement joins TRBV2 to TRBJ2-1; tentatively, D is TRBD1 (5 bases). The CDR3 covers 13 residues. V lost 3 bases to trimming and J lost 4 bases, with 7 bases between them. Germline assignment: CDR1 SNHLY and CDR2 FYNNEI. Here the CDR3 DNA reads TGTGCCAGCAGTGATCCAGGGTACAATGAGCAGTTCTTC. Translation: CASSDPGYNEQFF.

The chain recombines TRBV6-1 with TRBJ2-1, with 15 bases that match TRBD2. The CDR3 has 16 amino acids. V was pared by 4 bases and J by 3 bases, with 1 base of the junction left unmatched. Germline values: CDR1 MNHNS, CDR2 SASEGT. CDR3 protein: CASSGTSGGDYNEQFF. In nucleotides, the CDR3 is TGTGCCAGCAGTGGGACTAGCGGGGGGGACTACAATGAGCAGTTCTTC.

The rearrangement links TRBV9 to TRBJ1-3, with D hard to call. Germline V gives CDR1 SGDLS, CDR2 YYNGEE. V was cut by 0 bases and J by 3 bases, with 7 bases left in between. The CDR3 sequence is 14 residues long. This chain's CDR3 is CASSVDRDGNTIYF. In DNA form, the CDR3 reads TGTGCCAGCAGCGTAGACCGCGATGGAAACACCATATATTTT.